This passage covers 6 T cell receptor beta chains from one sample sequenced in a study of graft-versus-host responses after intestinal transplantation. Method: immunoSEQ multiplex PCR; TCRdb's copy keeps in-frame clones and lacks some. The sample includes about 43,000 clones, approximately 94% of them seen just once. Sequenced material: PBMCs, taken about 11 months after intestinal transplant. All receptors come from a human patient who received an intestinal transplant, so some T cells may come from the graft donor.

This chain uses TRBV6-1 with TRBJ1-1, with no clear D. The CDR3 spans 13 residues. The V end lost 2 bases, the J end lost 0 bases, and 4 bases lay between the germline ends. Per germline, CDR1 MNHNS and CDR2 SASEGT. CDR3 in amino acids: CASSETVNTEAFF. CDR3 coding DNA: TGTGCCAGCAGTGAAACGGTGAACACTGAAGCTTTCTTT.

The rearrangement links TRBV10-3 to TRBJ2-3; D remains ambiguous. CDR1 is ENHRY, CDR2 SYGVKD, per germline. The CDR3 spans 11 residues. The V end was cut by 3 bases, the J end by 2 bases, with 0 bases between. CDR3 residues: CAISDTDTQYF. DNA for the CDR3: TGTGCCATCAGTGACACAGATACGCAGTATTTT.

The chain employs TRBV4-2 and TRBJ1-1, with 8 bases fitting TRBD1. The length of the CDR3 is 16 residues. The ends lost 1 base at V and 4 bases at J; junction bases unmatched: 8. CDR1 and CDR2 from the germline V gene are LGHNA and YNFKEQ. CDR3 bases: TGTGCCAGCAGCCAAGCACAGGGGGACATGAGCACTGAAGCTTTCTTT. It codes for CASSQAQGDMSTEAFF.

This clone was observed a handful of times. V is TRBV19 and J is TRBJ1-3, with 7 bases identical to TRBD1. The CDR3 length is 16 residues. V was pared by 6 bases and J by 4 bases, with 12 bases of the junction left unmatched. Per the germline V gene, CDR1 is LNHDA and CDR2 is SQIVND (reference sequence). This CDR3 is CASRPLGRGLGNTIYF. In DNA form, the CDR3 reads TGTGCCAGTAGACCCCTAGGGAGGGGGCTCGGAAACACCATATATTTT.

The rearrangement links TRBV6-5 to TRBJ2-7, with D maybe TRBD2 (5 bases). Trimming stripped 0 bases from V and 1 base from J, with 10 bases between. This CDR3 has 15 residues. Germline CDR1 MNHEY, CDR2 SVGAGI. CDR3 in DNA: TGTGCCAGCAGTTACTCCCCAAGCGGTTCCTACGAGCAGTACTTC. This sequence encodes CASSYSPSGSYEQYF.

This sequence joins TRBV10-3 and TRBJ1-2; 8 bases align to TRBD1. V dropped 10 bases and J dropped 6; count of bases not matched to a gene: 13. The CDR3 sequence is 14 residues long. Germline lookup yields CDR1 ENHRY and CDR2 SYGVKD. The DNA for the CDR3 is TGTGCCAGCCTGGCCAGGGGGCAGTGGGATGGCTACACCTTC. It codes for CASLARGQWDGYTF.